The 21 T cell receptor beta chains in this list originate from one sample, sequenced in a study of sequential checkpoint blockade in melanoma. Treatment reported: randomized to nivolumab then ipilimumab (arm A) or the reverse (arm B). Clones were read by immunoSEQ multiplex PCR, and TCRdb kept only the in-frame ones, dropping some. The sample shows about 20,000 clones, more than 70% of them seen only once. Material: CD8+ T cells sorted from blood (inferred from file names), obtained from a patient given nivolumab and ipilimumab in sequence. The receptors here all came from a human donor with melanoma.

The chain combines TRBV6-1 with TRBJ2-7, with 8 bases lining up with TRBD2. V trimming: 8 bases; J trimming: 4 bases; junction bases outside the gene matches: 10. Germline CDR1 and CDR2: MNHNS and SASEGT. This CDR3 spans 14 amino acids. The CDR3: CASPAPGGTYEQYF. CDR3 DNA: TGTGCCAGCCCCGCCCCGGGAGGGACTTACGAGCAGTACTTC.

The rearrangement joins TRBV6-1 to TRBJ1-3; perhaps TRBD1 as D (6 bases). This CDR3 is 15 amino acids long. Per the germline V gene, CDR1 is MNHNS and CDR2 is SASEGT. V was pared by 7 bases and J by 3 bases, with 16 bases between. This CDR3 is CASTMVGGFGNTIYF. DNA of the CDR3: TGTGCCAGCACTATGGTAGGGGGTTTTGGAAACACCATATATTTT.

This clone was detected only once. The V call is TRBV6-1, the J call TRBJ2-7, with D tentatively TRBD2 (5 bases). Trimming stripped 5 bases from V and 3 bases from J, with 14 bases between. CDR3 length equals 14 residues. Germline V gene sequence: CDR1 MNHNS, CDR2 SASEGT. The CDR3 DNA reads as TGTGCCAGCAGTCCTGGACTGGGGATCTACGAGCAGTACTTC. Translation gives CASSPGLGIYEQYF.

The chain employs TRBV28 and TRBJ1-2; 7 bases match TRBD1. Germline V gives CDR1 MDHEN, CDR2 SYDVKM. This CDR3 region has 14 residues. Losses at the gene ends were 3 bases for V and 4 bases for J; bases not matched to a gene: 5. The DNA of the CDR3 is TGTGCCAGCAGTTTTTCCGGGACAGCCTATGGCTACACCTTC. Translating gives CASSFSGTAYGYTF.

This chain connects TRBV28 to TRBJ1-2; 8 positions match TRBD1. After removal of 1 base from V and 8 bases from J, the junction contained 9 bases not matched to a gene. CDR3 size: 15 residues. From germline, CDR1 is MDHEN and CDR2 SYDVKM. CDR3 sequence: CASSLFGQGAEGYTF. The CDR3 DNA reads TGTGCCAGCAGTTTATTTGGGCAGGGGGCAGAAGGCTACACCTTC.

The rearrangement links TRBV6-6 to TRBJ2-2, with D hard to call. Trimming took 5 bases from V and 5 from J, leaving 12 bases between them. The germline gives CDR1 MNHNY, CDR2 SVGAGI (reference sequence). There are 14 residues in the CDR3. The CDR3 sequence: CASSPRLPTGELFF. CDR3 bases: TGTGCCAGCAGTCCCCGACTCCCAACCGGGGAGCTGTTTTTT.

The J gene is TRBJ2-7, the V gene TRBV9; 10 nucleotides align to TRBD2. The CDR3 covers 15 residues. Germline trimming cut 0 bases from V and 2 bases from J; bases unmatched to any gene: 2. Germline CDR1 is SGDLS and CDR2 is YYNGEE. For the CDR3, the DNA is TGTGCCAGCAGCGTAGGAGCGGGGGGGCCCTACGAGCAGTACTTC. As protein: CASSVGAGGPYEQYF.

This chain connects TRBV28 to TRBJ1-1; 7 bases map to TRBD1. CDR1 and CDR2 (germline): MDHEN, SYDVKM. Trimming removed 6 bases from V and 3 bases from J; junction bases left unmatched: 16. This CDR3 contains 17 residues. CDR3 sequence reads: CASSPFDRVEAYTEAFF. The CDR3 DNA sequence: TGTGCCAGCAGCCCCTTCGACAGGGTAGAAGCGTACACTGAAGCTTTCTTT.

This clone appeared a single time. The V gene is TRBV7-8, the J gene TRBJ1-3; D not certain. This CDR3 has 16 amino acids. CDR1 is SGHVS, CDR2 FQNEAQ, per germline. V was shortened by 8 bases and J by 0 bases, with 17 bases between the two germline ends. CDR3 residues: CASGGEQLISGNTIYF. CDR3 in DNA: TGTGCCAGCGGAGGCGAACAGCTAATCTCTGGAAACACCATATATTTT.

This clone was seen a few times. This chain joins TRBV7-9 and TRBJ2-7, with 7 bases matching TRBD1. The CDR3 has 14 residues. Germline CDR1 reads SEHNR; CDR2 reads FQNEAQ (reference sequence). V gave up 5 bases and J gave up 3 bases; unmatched junction bases: 7. The CDR3 spells CASSPGTALYEQYF. CDR3 DNA: TGTGCCAGCAGCCCCGGGACAGCTCTCTACGAGCAGTACTTC. Full variable domain (rest looked up from reference TRBV7-9 and TRBJ2-7): DTGVSQNPRHKITKRGQNVTFRCDPISEHNRLYWYRQTLGQGPEFLTYFQNEAQLEKSRLLSDRFSAERPKGSFSTLEIQRTEQGDSAMYLCASSPGTALYEQYFGPGTRLTVT.

The chain recombines TRBV5-3 with TRBJ2-7; possibly TRBD2 for D (7 bases). TRBV5-3 qualifies as an ORF whose function is uncertain. V shed 2 bases and J shed 1 base, with 16 bases lying between them. The CDR3 sequence is 16 residues long. CDR3: CARSLQRGGVSYEQYF. CDR3 nucleotide sequence: TGTGCCAGAAGCTTACAAAGGGGGGGAGTATCCTACGAGCAGTACTTC.

The chain links TRBV28 to TRBJ2-7; 8 bases agree with TRBD2. J lost 6 bases, V lost 5 bases, and 9 bases had no gene match. Germline CDR1 reads MDHEN; CDR2 reads SYDVKM. The CDR3 runs to 14 residues. CDR3 residues: CASSPLAGWGEQYF. CDR3 coding DNA: TGTGCCAGCAGTCCATTAGCGGGATGGGGCGAGCAGTACTTC.

The chain recombines TRBV6-5 with TRBJ1-1, with 8 bases matching TRBD1. The CDR3 runs 15 residues. The germline V gene has CDR1 MNHEY and CDR2 SVGAGI. V lost 7 bases and J lost 1; bases outside the gene matches: 8. This CDR3 reads CASTRRQGTNTEAFF. For the CDR3, the DNA is TGTGCCAGCACCAGAAGACAGGGGACGAACACTGAAGCTTTCTTT.

A remark on this clone: The junction departs from germline at one end; a sequencing error may be responsible. This CDR3 is also generated by other DNA sequences in the sample. The chain recombines TRBV5-1 with TRBJ1-1, with 8 bases that match TRBD1. The CDR3 length is 15 residues. Germline CDR1 is SGHRS and CDR2 is YFSETQ. The CDR3 loop reads CASSGPDRGLTEAFF. The CDR3 coding sequence is TGCGCCAGCAGCGGCCCCGACAGGGGTTTGACTGAAGCCTTCTTT.

The genes are TRBV13 and TRBJ2-6; TRBD1 matches 8 bases. Germline V gene data show CDR1 as PRHDT and CDR2 as FYEKMQ (reference sequence). The CDR3 is made up of 18 amino acids. Losses at the gene ends were 2 bases for V and 1 base for J; bases not matched to a gene: 7. This CDR3 reads CASSLFGTGLSGANVLTF. DNA for the CDR3: TGTGCCAGCAGCTTATTTGGGACAGGTCTGTCTGGGGCCAACGTCCTGACTTTC.

The chain combines TRBV28 with TRBJ2-7; possible D gene TRBD1, 6 bases. CDR1 is MDHEN, CDR2 SYDVKM, per germline. The CDR3 is 15 amino acids. Trimming removed 5 bases at V and 4 bases at J, with 18 bases between. The CDR3 bases are TGTGCCAGCAGTCTTATAGTGGCCAGGGGTTACGAGCAGTACTTC. It specifies CASSLIVARGYEQYF.

The rearrangement joins TRBV28 to TRBJ1-5; 7 nucleotides align to TRBD1. The germline CDR1 and CDR2 sequences are MDHEN and SYDVKM. The CDR3 has 15 amino acids. V gave up 6 bases and J gave up 3 bases; unmatched junction bases: 8. In DNA form, the CDR3 reads TGTGCCAGCAGCTCTACAGGGGTGGTCAATCAGCCCCAGCATTTT. Encoded protein: CASSSTGVVNQPQHF.

This chain joins TRBV27 and TRBJ2-7; 7 bases fit TRBD1. CDR1 MNHEY and CDR2 SMNVEV come from the germline V gene (reference sequence). With 4 bases clipped from V and 3 bases from J, the junction kept 6 bases outside the gene matches. This CDR3 spans 14 amino acids. The CDR3 sequence is CASSSRDSFYEQYF. CDR3 in DNA: TGTGCCAGCAGTTCCAGGGACAGTTTCTACGAGCAGTACTTC.

This chain links TRBV6-5 with TRBJ1-5; D is unclear. The V end lost 10 bases, the J end lost 1 base, and 17 bases lay between the germline ends. This CDR3 region has 15 residues. CDR1 is MNHEY, CDR2 SVGAGI, per germline. The chain's CDR3 is CATPGRPSSNQPQHF. CDR3 nucleotide sequence: TGTGCCACCCCGGGTCGGCCCTCGAGCAATCAGCCCCAGCATTTT.

V usage is TRBV27 and J usage is TRBJ2-7; D not certain. V was shortened by 8 bases and J by 3 bases, with 14 bases between the two germline ends. The CDR3 consists of 13 residues. Germline V gene data show CDR1 as MNHEY and CDR2 as SMNVEV (reference sequence). The CDR3 DNA reads TGTGCCAGCGGAGTTGGGTCTGACTACGAGCAGTACTTC. The encoded protein is CASGVGSDYEQYF.

V gene TRBV19 combines with J gene TRBJ1-2; tentative D call: TRBD1 (6 bases). The germline V gene has CDR1 LNHDA and CDR2 SQIVND (reference sequence). Trimming shortened V by 0 bases and J by 9 bases, and 11 bases separated the two germline ends. The CDR3 totals 13 residues. The CDR3 protein is CASSIDPDSRYTF. CDR3 sequence (DNA): TGTGCCAGTAGTATAGACCCGGACAGCCGCTACACCTTC.